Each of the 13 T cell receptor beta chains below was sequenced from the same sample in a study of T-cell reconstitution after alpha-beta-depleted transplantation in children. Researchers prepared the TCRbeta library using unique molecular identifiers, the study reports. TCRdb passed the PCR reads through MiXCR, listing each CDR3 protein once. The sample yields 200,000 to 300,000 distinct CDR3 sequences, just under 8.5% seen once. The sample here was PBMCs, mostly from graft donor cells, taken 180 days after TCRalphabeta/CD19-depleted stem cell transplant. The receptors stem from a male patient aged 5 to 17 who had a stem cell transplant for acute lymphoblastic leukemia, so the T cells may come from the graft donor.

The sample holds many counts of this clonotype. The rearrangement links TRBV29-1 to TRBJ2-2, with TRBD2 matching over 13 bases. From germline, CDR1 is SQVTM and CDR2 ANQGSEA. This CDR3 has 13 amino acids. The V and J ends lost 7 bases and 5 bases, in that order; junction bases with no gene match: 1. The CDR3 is CSAGLAGTGELFF. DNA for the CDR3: TGCAGCGCGGGACTAGCGGGGACCGGGGAGCTGTTTTTT.

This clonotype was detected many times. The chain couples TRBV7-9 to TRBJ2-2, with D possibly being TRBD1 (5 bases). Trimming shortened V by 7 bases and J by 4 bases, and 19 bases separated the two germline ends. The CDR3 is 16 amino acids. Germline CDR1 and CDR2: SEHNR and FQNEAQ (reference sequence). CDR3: CASTHRQLHSTGELFF. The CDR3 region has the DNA TGTGCCAGCACGCACCGACAGCTTCATTCCACCGGGGAGCTGTTTTTT.

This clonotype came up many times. The CDR3 region has the DNA TGCAGTGCTATAGGACAGCCTGGTTATGGCTACACCTTC. It translates to CSAIGQPGYGYTF. The chain uses TRBV20-1 and TRBJ1-2, with D possibly TRBD1 on 6 matching bases. Trimming pared 4 bases from V and 5 bases from J, leaving 14 bases between. The CDR3 totals 13 residues. Germline values: CDR1 DFQATT, CDR2 SNEGSKA (reference sequence).

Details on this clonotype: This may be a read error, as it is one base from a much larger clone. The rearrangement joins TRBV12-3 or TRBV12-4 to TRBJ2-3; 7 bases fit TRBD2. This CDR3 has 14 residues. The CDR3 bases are TGTGCCAGCAGCCGGACTAGTGAGACAGATACGCCGTATTTT. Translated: CASSRTSETDTPYF.

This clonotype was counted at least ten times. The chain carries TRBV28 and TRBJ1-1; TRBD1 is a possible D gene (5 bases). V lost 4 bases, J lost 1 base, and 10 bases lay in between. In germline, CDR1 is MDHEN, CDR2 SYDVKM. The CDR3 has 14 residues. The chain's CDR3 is CASSSGRENTEAFF. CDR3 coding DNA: TGTGCCAGCAGTTCGGGACGGGAGAACACTGAAGCTTTCTTT.

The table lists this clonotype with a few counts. CDR3 loop: CASSLSGVTEAFF. CDR3 DNA sequence: TGCGCCAGCAGCTTGTCAGGGGTGACTGAAGCTTTCTTT. This rearrangement joins TRBV5-1 to TRBJ1-1; tentatively, D is TRBD1 (6 bases). The germline CDR1 and CDR2 sequences are SGHRS and YFSETQ. There are 13 residues in the CDR3. V dropped 1 base and J dropped 5 bases, with 9 bases sitting between them.

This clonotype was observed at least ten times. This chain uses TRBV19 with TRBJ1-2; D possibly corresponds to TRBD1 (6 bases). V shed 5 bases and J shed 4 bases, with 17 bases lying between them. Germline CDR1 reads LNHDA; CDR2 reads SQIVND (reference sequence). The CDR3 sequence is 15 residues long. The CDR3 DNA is TGTGCCAGTAGTTTTTCCGTGGGGGACACCTATGGCTACACCTTC. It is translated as CASSFSVGDTYGYTF.

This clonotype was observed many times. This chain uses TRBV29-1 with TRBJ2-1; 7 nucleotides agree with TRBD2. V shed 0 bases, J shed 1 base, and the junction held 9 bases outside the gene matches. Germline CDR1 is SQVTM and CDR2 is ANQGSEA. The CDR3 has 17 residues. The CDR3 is CSVEDGEGAQSYNEQFF. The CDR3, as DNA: TGCAGCGTTGAAGATGGGGAGGGCGCTCAATCCTACAATGAGCAGTTCTTC.

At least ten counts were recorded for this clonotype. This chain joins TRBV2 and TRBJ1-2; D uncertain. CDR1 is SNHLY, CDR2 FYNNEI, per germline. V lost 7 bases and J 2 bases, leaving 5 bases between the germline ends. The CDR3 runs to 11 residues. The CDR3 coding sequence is TGTGCCAGCACAAGGAACTATGGCTACACCTTC. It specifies CASTRNYGYTF.

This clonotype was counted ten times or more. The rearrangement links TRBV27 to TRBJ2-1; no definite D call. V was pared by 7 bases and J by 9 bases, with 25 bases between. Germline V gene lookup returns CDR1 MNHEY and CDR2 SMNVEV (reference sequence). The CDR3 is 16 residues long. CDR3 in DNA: TGTGCCAGCACCCGGAGACCCGTTCAGGCGGTTGGTGAGCAGTTCTTC. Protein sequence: CASTRRPVQAVGEQFF.

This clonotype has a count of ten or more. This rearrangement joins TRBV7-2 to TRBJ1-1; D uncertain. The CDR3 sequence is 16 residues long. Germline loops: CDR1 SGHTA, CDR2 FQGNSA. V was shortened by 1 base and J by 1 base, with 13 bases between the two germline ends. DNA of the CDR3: TGTGCCAGCAGCTTAGGCAGACCTTTGAAGAACACTGAAGCTTTCTTT. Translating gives CASSLGRPLKNTEAFF.

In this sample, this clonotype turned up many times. The CDR3 here is CASSPSSGSETQHF. DNA for the CDR3: TGTGCCAGCAGCCCCAGTTCGGGAAGTGAGACCCAGCATTTT. V is TRBV7-2 and J is TRBJ1-5; D is unresolved. Germline V gives CDR1 SGHTA, CDR2 FQGNSA. With 5 bases removed from V and 11 bases from J, the gap between germline ends came to 19 bases. This CDR3 is built from 14 residues.

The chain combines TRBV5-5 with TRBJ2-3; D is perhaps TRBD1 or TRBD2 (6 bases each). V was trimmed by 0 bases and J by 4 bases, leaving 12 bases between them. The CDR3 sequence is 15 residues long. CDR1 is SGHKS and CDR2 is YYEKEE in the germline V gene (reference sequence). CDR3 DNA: TGTGCCAGCAGCTTGGTGGGTAGGGGGGCAGATACGCAGTATTTT. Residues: CASSLVGRGADTQYF.